This TCR beta chain derives from a study of T cell responses to AZD1222 COVID-19 vaccine. This CDR3 has 16 amino acids. V lost 4 bases and J lost 0; bases outside the gene matches: 10. Germline loops: CDR1 SGHDT, CDR2 YYEEEE. The protocol was immunoSEQ multiplex PCR, while the TCRdb copy is restricted to in-frame clones and leaves out a portion. The sample lists around 150,000 clones, 88% seen once, with 4% to 4.5% in the top ten. Sequencing was performed on peripheral blood, taken 28 days after the second AZD1222 dose. The genes are TRBV5-6 and TRBJ2-7; 7 nucleotides agree with TRBD1. This clonotype originated in an adult who received the AZD1222 COVID-19 vaccine. The CDR3 bases are TGTGCCAGCAGCCTACGACAGGGAAGGAGCTCCTACGAGCAGTACTTC. The encoded protein is CASSLRQGRSSYEQYF.